This T cell receptor (beta chain) derives from a study of regulatory dendritic cells for organ transplantation. The protocol was immunoSEQ multiplex PCR, while the TCRdb copy is restricted to in-frame clones and leaves out a portion. The table shows almost 30,000 clones, with 60% to 80% occurring only once. Note on this clone: Its specificity is not known. Additional DNA sequences in this sample encode the identical CDR3.

Study-level findings and limits: Resting memory CD8+ T cells held the most alloreactive clonotypes. Regulatory dendritic cells appeared to expand memory CD8+ clones less than mature ones.

This CDR3 is 13 amino acids long. Trimming left V 5 bases short and J 3 bases short, with 9 bases between. Germline V gene data show CDR1 as SGHNT and CDR2 as YENEEA. The V call is TRBV11-3, the J call TRBJ2-3; no reliable D call. The TCR was taken from a human donor in good health. The specimen was memory CD4+ T cells from blood. Specified subset: CD45RO+ memory T cells. This CDR3 reads CASSPASTDTQYF. The CDR3 bases are TGTGCCAGCAGCCCAGCCTCGACAGATACGCAGTATTTT.